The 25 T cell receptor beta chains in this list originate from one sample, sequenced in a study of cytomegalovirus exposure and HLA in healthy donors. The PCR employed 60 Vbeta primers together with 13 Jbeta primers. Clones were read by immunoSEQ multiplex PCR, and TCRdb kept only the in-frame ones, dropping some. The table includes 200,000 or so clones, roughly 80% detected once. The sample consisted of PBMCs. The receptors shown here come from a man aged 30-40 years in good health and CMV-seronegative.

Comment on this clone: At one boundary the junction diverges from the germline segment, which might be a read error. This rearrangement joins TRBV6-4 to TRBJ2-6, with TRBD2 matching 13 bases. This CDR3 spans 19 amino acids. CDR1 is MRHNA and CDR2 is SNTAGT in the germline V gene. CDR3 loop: CASSDGTSGGAAGASVLTF. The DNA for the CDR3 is TGTGCCAGCAGTGACGGAACTAGCGGGGGGGCCGCCGGGGCCAGCGTCCTGACTTTC.

The CDR3 DNA reads TGTGCCAGCAGTCCACAGGGGGCGCGTAGCACTGAAGCTTTCTTT. Protein: CASSPQGARSTEAFF. The chain is built from TRBV27 and TRBJ1-1; 9 positions match TRBD1. Germline values: CDR1 MNHEY, CDR2 SMNVEV (reference sequence). Trimming took 5 bases from V and 4 from J; bases not matched to a gene: 8. CDR3 length equals 15 residues.

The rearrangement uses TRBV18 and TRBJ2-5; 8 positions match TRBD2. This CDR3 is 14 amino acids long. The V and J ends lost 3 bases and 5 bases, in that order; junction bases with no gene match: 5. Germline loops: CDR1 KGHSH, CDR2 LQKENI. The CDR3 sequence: CASSPGLVSETQYF. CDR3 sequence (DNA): TGTGCCAGCTCACCGGGACTAGTAAGCGAGACCCAGTACTTC. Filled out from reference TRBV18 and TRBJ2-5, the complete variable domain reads NAGVMQNPRHLVRRRGQEARLRCSPMKGHSHVYWYRQLPEEGLKFMVYLQKENIIDESGMPKERFSAEFPKEGPSILRIQQVVRGDSAAYFCASSPGLVSETQYFGPGTRLLVL.

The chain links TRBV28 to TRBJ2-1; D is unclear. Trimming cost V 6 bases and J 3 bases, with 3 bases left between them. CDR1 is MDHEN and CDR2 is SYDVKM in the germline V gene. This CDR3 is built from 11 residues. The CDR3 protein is CASSHYNEQFF. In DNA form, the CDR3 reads TGTGCCAGCAGCCACTACAATGAGCAGTTCTTC.

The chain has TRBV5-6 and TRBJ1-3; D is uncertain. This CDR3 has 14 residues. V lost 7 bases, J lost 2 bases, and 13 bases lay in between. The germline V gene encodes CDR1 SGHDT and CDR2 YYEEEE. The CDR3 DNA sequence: TGTGCCAGCGGCACCCTGGGAGCTGGAAACACCATATATTTT. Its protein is CASGTLGAGNTIYF.

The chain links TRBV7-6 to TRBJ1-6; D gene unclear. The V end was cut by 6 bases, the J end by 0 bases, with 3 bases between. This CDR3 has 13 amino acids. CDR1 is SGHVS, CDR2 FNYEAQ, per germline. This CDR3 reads CASSYSYNSPLHF. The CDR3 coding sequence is TGTGCCAGCAGTTACTCCTATAATTCACCCCTCCACTTT.

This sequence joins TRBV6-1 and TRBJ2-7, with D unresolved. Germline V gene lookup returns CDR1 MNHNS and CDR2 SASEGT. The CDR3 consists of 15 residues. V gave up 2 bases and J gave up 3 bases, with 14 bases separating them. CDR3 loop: CASSETSDGYYEQYF. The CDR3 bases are TGTGCCAGCAGTGAAACAAGCGACGGCTACTACGAGCAGTACTTC.

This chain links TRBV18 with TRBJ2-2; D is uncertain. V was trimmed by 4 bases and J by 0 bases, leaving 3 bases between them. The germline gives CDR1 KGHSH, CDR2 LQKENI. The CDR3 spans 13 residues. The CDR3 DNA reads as TGTGCCAGCTCACTTACGAACACCGGGGAGCTGTTTTTT. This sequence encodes CASSLTNTGELFF.

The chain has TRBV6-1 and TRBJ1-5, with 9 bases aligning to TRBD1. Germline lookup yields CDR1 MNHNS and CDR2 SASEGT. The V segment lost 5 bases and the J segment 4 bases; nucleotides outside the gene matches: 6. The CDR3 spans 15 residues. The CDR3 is CASSPGQGTNQPQHF. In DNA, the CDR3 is TGTGCCAGCAGTCCCGGACAGGGGACAAATCAGCCCCAGCATTTT.

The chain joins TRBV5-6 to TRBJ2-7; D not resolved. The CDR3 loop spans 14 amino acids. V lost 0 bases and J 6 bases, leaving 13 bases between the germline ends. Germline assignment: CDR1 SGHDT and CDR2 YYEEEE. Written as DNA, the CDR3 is TGTGCCAGCAGCTTGGGTGGTCCCGGTTTCGAGCAGTACTTC. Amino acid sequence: CASSLGGPGFEQYF.

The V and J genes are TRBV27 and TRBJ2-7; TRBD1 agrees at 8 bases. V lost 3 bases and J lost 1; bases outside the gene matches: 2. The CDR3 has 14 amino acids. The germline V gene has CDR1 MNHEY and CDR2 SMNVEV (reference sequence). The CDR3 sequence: CASSFTGGSYEQYF. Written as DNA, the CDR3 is TGTGCCAGCAGTTTTACAGGGGGTTCCTACGAGCAGTACTTC.

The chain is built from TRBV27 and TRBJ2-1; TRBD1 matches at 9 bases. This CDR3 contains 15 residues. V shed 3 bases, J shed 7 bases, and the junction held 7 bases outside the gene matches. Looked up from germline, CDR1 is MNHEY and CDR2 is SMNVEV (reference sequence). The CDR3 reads CASSFYYRGQNEQFF. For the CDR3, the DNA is TGTGCCAGCAGTTTCTACTACAGGGGGCAGAATGAGCAGTTCTTC.

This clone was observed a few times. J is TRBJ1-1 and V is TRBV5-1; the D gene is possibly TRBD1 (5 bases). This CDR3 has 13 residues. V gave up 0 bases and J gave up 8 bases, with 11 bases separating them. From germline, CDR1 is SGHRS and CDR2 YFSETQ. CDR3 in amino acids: CASSLGQGGEAFF. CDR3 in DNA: TGCGCCAGCAGCTTGGGCCAGGGTGGAGAAGCTTTCTTT.

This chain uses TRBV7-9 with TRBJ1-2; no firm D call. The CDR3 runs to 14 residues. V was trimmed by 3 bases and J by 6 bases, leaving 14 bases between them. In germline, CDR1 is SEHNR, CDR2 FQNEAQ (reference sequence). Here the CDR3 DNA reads TGTGCCAGCAGCTTTACAGTTGCCGGCGATGGCTACACCTTC. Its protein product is CASSFTVAGDGYTF.

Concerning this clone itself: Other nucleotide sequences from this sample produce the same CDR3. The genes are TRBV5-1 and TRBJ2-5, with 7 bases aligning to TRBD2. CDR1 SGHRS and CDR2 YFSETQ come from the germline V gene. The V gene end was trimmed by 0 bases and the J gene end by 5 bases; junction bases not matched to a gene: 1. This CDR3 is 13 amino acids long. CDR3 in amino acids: CASSLGGGETQYF. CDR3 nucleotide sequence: TGCGCCAGCAGCTTGGGCGGGGGTGAGACCCAGTACTTC.

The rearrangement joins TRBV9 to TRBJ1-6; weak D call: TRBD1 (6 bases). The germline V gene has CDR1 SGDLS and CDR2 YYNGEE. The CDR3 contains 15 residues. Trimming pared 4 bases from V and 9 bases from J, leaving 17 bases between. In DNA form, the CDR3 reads TGTGCCAGCAGCCCCGCCCTCACAGGGACTTCACCCCTCCACTTT. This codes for CASSPALTGTSPLHF.

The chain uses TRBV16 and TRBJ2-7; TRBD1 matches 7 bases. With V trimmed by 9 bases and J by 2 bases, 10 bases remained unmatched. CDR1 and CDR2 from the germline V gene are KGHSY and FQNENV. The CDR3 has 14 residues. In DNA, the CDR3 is TGTGCCAGTAGTCGACAGGGTTCGACCTACGAGCAGTACTTC. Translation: CASSRQGSTYEQYF.

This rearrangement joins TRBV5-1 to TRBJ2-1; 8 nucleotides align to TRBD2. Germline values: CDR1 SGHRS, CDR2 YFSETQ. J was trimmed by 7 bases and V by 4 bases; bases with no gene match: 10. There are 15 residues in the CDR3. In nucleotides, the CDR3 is TGCGCCAGCAGCCCCCTAGGGACTAGAGGGAATGAGCAGTTCTTC. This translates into CASSPLGTRGNEQFF.

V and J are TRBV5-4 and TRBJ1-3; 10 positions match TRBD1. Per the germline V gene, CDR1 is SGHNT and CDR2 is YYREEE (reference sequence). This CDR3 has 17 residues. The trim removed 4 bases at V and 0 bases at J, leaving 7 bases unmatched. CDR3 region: CASSTGQGFFSGNTIYF. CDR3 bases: TGTGCCAGCAGCACGGGACAGGGGTTTTTCTCTGGAAACACCATATATTTT.

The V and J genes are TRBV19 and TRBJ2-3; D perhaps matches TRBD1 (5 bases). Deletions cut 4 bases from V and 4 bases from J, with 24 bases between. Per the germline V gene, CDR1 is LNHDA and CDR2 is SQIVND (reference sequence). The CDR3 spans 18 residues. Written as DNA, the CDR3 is TGTGCCAGTAGTAGAAAGGGTGGGGCGACGGTTCAGGCAGATACGCAGTATTTT. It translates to CASSRKGGATVQADTQYF.

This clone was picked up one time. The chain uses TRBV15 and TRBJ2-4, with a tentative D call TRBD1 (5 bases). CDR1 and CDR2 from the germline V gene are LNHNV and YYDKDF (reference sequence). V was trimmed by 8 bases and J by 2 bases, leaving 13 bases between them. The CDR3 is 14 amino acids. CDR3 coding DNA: TGTGCCACCGGAGAAAGGGGTTCCAAAAACATTCAGTACTTC. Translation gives CATGERGSKNIQYF.

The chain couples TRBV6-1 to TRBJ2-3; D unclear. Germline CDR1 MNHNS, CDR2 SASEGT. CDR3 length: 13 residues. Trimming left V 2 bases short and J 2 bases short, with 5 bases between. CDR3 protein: CASSELYTDTQYF. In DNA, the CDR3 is TGTGCCAGCAGTGAACTGTACACAGATACGCAGTATTTT.

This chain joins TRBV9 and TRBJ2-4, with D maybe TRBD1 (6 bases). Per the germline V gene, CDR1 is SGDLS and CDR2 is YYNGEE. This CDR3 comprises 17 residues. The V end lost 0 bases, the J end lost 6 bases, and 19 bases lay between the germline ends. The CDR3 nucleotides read TGTGCCAGCAGCGTAGGCCCCGGGACACCACCAGGAAACATTCAGTACTTC. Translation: CASSVGPGTPPGNIQYF.

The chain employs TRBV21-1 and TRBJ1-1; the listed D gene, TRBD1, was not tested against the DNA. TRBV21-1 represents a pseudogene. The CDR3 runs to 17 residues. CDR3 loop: CASSKKGQRIMNTEAFF. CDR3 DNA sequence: TGTGCCAGCAGCAAAAAGGGACAGCGGATTATGAACACTGAAGCTTTCTTT.

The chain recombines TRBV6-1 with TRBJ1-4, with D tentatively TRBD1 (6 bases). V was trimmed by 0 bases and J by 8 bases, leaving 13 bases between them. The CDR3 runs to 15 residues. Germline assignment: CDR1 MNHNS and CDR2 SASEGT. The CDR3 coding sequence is TGTGCCAGCAGTGAAGCGGGGGCGGCTCTGGAAAAACTGTTTTTT. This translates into CASSEAGAALEKLFF.